These 31 T cell receptor beta chains share one sample of origin, sequenced in a study of memory CD4+ T cells and cytomegalovirus serostatus. Single viable CD3+CD4+CD8-CD45RO+ cells were sorted as the memory CD4+ T cells. Method: immunoSEQ multiplex PCR; TCRdb's copy keeps in-frame clones and lacks some. This sample has roughly 40,000 clones; 75% to 85% occur once, and the top ten carry 1% to 1.3%. Sequencing was performed on memory CD4+ T cells from blood. Receptors were obtained from an adult in good health and CMV-seronegative.

V is TRBV5-4 and J is TRBJ1-1, with D maybe TRBD1 (6 bases). V was shortened by 2 bases and J by 6 bases, with 14 bases between the two germline ends. The CDR3 runs 14 residues. CDR1 and CDR2 from the germline V gene are SGHNT and YYREEE (reference sequence). CDR3 sequence reads: CASSLQGKGAEAFF. The DNA of the CDR3 is TGTGCCAGCAGCTTACAGGGTAAAGGGGCTGAAGCTTTCTTT. Variable domain in full (rest from reference TRBV5-4 and TRBJ1-1): ETGVTQSPTHLIKTRGQQVTLRCSSQSGHNTVSWYQQALGQGPQFIFQYYREEENGRGNFPPRFSGLQFPNYSSELNVNALELDDSALYLCASSLQGKGAEAFFGQGTRLTVV.

This clone appeared once. The chain has TRBV18 and TRBJ1-2, with D perhaps matching TRBD1 (6 bases). This CDR3 is built from 15 residues. Germline CDR1 and CDR2: KGHSH and LQKENI. The V end was cut by 3 bases, the J end by 4 bases, with 15 bases between. The CDR3 bases are TGTGCCAGCTCACCGCCGGGCAGGGGAGCCTATGGCTACACCTTC. Translated: CASSPPGRGAYGYTF.

Remarks on this clone: Distinct nucleotide sequences in the sample also encode this CDR3. The chain combines TRBV15 with TRBJ2-7, with 12 bases aligning to TRBD1. V shed 1 base, J shed 4 bases, and the junction held 2 bases outside the gene matches. CDR1 and CDR2 from the germline V gene are LNHNV and YYDKDF (reference sequence). This CDR3 region has 15 residues. CDR3 nucleotides: TGTGCCACCAGCAGAGGGGGACAGGGGGCATACGAGCAGTACTTC. This sequence encodes CATSRGGQGAYEQYF.

This chain connects TRBV6-5 to TRBJ1-2; possible D gene TRBD1, 6 bases. The CDR3 contains 14 residues. Trimming cost V 2 bases and J 3 bases, with 10 bases left between them. From germline, CDR1 is MNHEY and CDR2 SVGAGI. The CDR3 DNA is TGTGCCAGCAGTTACGGGGGGGCTGACTATGGCTACACCTTC. Protein sequence: CASSYGGADYGYTF.

The chain uses TRBV18 and TRBJ1-3, with a weak D call TRBD1 (5 bases). The V gene lost 2 bases and the J gene lost 2 bases, with 13 bases spanning the gap. The CDR3 loop spans 16 amino acids. CDR1 and CDR2 from the germline V gene are KGHSH and LQKENI. The CDR3 DNA sequence: TGTGCCAGCTCACCAGCAGGCAGGGCCACTGGAAACACCATATATTTT. This translates into CASSPAGRATGNTIYF.

CDR3 in amino acids: CASSLGTAYEQYF. For the CDR3, the DNA is TGTGCCAGCAGTCTAGGGACAGCCTACGAGCAGTACTTC. The rearrangement links TRBV28 to TRBJ2-5; 7 positions agree with TRBD1. The closer fit of TRBJ2-7 to the DNA end suggests the J call may be wrong. Germline V gene sequence: CDR1 MDHEN, CDR2 SYDVKM. This CDR3 region has 13 residues.

On this clone itself: Other DNA sequences in this specimen translate into the identical CDR3. This chain joins TRBV5-5 and TRBJ2-7, with 7 positions matching TRBD1. V shed 4 bases, J shed 4 bases, and the junction held 8 bases outside the gene matches. The CDR3 contains 14 residues. Germline loops: CDR1 SGHKS, CDR2 YYEKEE (reference sequence). CDR3 residues: CASSLRQGPYEQYF. CDR3 DNA: TGTGCCAGCAGCCTGCGACAGGGTCCTTACGAGCAGTACTTC. Together with reference TRBV5-5 and TRBJ2-7, the CDR3 gives the full variable domain: DAGVTQSPTHLIKTRGQQVTLRCSPISGHKSVSWYQQVLGQGPQFIFQYYEKEERGRGNFPDRFSARQFPNYSSELNVNALLLGDSALYLCASSLRQGPYEQYFGPGTRLTVT.

This clone was recorded a few times. Other DNA sequences in this sample translate to the same CDR3. This chain links TRBV30 with TRBJ1-5; D not resolved. Trimming shortened V by 3 bases and J by 0 bases, and 6 bases separated the two germline ends. The CDR3 has 13 amino acids. Germline CDR1 is GTSNPN and CDR2 is SVGIG (reference sequence). The CDR3 DNA reads as TGTGCCTGGAGCCCCGATAGCAATCAGCCCCAGCATTTT. Its protein product is CAWSPDSNQPQHF.

The chain employs TRBV4-2 and TRBJ2-7; TRBD2 matches 10 bases. CDR1 and CDR2 (germline): LGHNA, YNFKEQ. This CDR3 region has 16 residues. V lost 5 bases, J lost 4 bases, and 11 bases stayed unmatched. CDR3 in DNA: TGTGCCAGCAGCTCATTCCCTAGCGGGAGTGGGTACGAGCAGTACTTC. It codes for CASSSFPSGSGYEQYF.

The chain links TRBV9 to TRBJ1-3; 10 nucleotides align to TRBD1. Germline loops: CDR1 SGDLS, CDR2 YYNGEE. This CDR3 is 17 amino acids long. V lost 0 bases and J lost 2; bases outside the gene matches: 5. In nucleotides, the CDR3 is TGTGCCAGCAGCGTAGCTAAAGGGACAGGGGCTGGAAACACCATATATTTT. It yields the protein CASSVAKGTGAGNTIYF.

The rearrangement uses TRBV12-5 and TRBJ1-6, with D possibly matching TRBD1 (6 bases). Trimming removed 8 bases from V and 10 bases from J, with 18 bases in between. This CDR3 has 14 residues. CDR1 is LGHNT and CDR2 is FRNRAP in the germline V gene. CDR3 protein: CASRSMGALSPLHF. The CDR3 DNA follows: TGTGCTAGTCGAAGTATGGGGGCACTGTCACCCCTCCACTTT.

This sequence joins TRBV11-2 and TRBJ2-5, with 10 nucleotides matching TRBD1. Trimming at V came to 2 bases and at J to 3 bases, leaving 6 bases not matched to a gene. CDR1 is SGHAT and CDR2 is FQNNGV in the germline V gene. CDR3 length: 16 amino acids. The CDR3 coding sequence is TGTGCCAGCAGCTTATGGACAGGGGGAATCAAAGAGACCCAGTACTTC. Its protein product is CASSLWTGGIKETQYF.

The V and J genes are TRBV29-1 and TRBJ1-4; 7 bases are a match to TRBD1. Trimming removed 7 bases from V and 3 bases from J; junction bases left unmatched: 5. Germline loops: CDR1 SQVTM, CDR2 ANQGSEA. The CDR3 covers 13 residues. As DNA, the CDR3 is TGCAGCGCTAGGACAGGATCTAATGAAAAACTGTTTTTT. Its protein product is CSARTGSNEKLFF. Looking up the rest from reference TRBV29-1 and TRBJ1-4 gives the full variable domain: SAVISQKPSRDICQRGTSLTIQCQVDSQVTMMFWYRQQPGQSLTLIATANQGSEATYESGFVIDKFPISRPNLTFSTLTVSNMSPEDSSIYLCSARTGSNEKLFFGSGTQLSVL.

V usage is TRBV14 and J usage is TRBJ2-7; 7 bases are shared with TRBD2. The CDR3 length is 15 residues. With 4 bases clipped from V and 5 bases from J, the junction kept 11 bases outside the gene matches. CDR1 SGHDN and CDR2 FVKESK come from the germline V gene. The CDR3 region is CASSPSVWGGHEQYF. The CDR3 DNA follows: TGTGCCAGCAGCCCCAGTGTATGGGGAGGGCACGAGCAGTACTTC.

This chain connects TRBV30 to TRBJ1-2; D remains unclear. Per germline, CDR1 GTSNPN and CDR2 SVGIG (reference sequence). The CDR3 has 13 amino acids. V was clipped by 0 bases and J by 8 bases, with 13 bases between them. CDR3 in DNA: TGTGCCTGGAGTGTAAAGAGCTTTTTGGGCTACACCTTC. Translation gives CAWSVKSFLGYTF. The full variable domain, rest sourced from reference TRBV30 and TRBJ1-2, is SQTIHQWPATLVQPVGSPLSLECTVEGTSNPNLYWYRQAAGRGLQLLFYSVGIGQISSEVPQNLSASRPQDRQFILSSKKLLLSDSGFYLCAWSVKSFLGYTFGSGTRLTVV.

The J gene is TRBJ1-2, the V gene TRBV7-2, with D maybe TRBD1 (6 bases). CDR1 and CDR2 (germline): SGHTA, FQGNSA. V was shortened by 3 bases and J by 4 bases, with 27 bases between the two germline ends. The CDR3 is 19 residues long. Written as DNA, the CDR3 is TGTGCCAGCAGCTTTCTCCGCCGGGACATACCCCAAAGGAGCTATGGCTACACCTTC. Translation: CASSFLRRDIPQRSYGYTF.

The chain combines TRBV5-1 with TRBJ1-2, with D unresolved. The germline CDR1 and CDR2 sequences are SGHRS and YFSETQ. The CDR3 covers 14 residues. Trimming stripped 0 bases from V and 10 bases from J, with 16 bases between. The CDR3 is CASSLAETFEDYTF. CDR3 bases: TGCGCCAGCAGCTTGGCCGAGACCTTCGAGGACTACACCTTC. The full variable domain, rest sourced from reference TRBV5-1 and TRBJ1-2, is KAGVTQTPRYLIKTRGQQVTLSCSPISGHRSVSWYQQTPGQGLQFLFEYFSETQRNKGNFPGRFSGRQFSNSRSEMNVSTLELGDSALYLCASSLAETFEDYTFGSGTRLTVV.

The chain combines TRBV25-1 with TRBJ1-2; D call uncertain. The germline gives CDR1 MGHDK, CDR2 SYGVNS. The CDR3 runs to 15 residues. The V end lost 1 base, the J end lost 4 bases, and 13 bases lay between the germline ends. CDR3 sequence: CASSESASERYGYTF. CDR3 DNA: TGTGCCAGCAGTGAATCGGCATCCGAGCGCTATGGCTACACCTTC.

This chain links TRBV12-5 with TRBJ2-3, with 8 bases aligning to TRBD1. The CDR3 contains 16 residues. Germline V gives CDR1 LGHNT, CDR2 FRNRAP. J lost 0 bases, V lost 3 bases, and 5 bases had no gene match. Here the CDR3 reads CASGFGQGLSTDTQYF. CDR3 DNA: TGTGCTAGTGGTTTCGGACAGGGTCTTAGCACAGATACGCAGTATTTT.

This sequence joins TRBV7-9 and TRBJ2-1; 8 bases match TRBD2. The CDR3 spans 16 residues. Trimming cost V 4 bases and J 1 base; bases outside gene matches: 6. CDR1 and CDR2 (germline): SEHNR, FQNEAQ (reference sequence). In DNA, the CDR3 is TGTGCCAGCAGCTCCCAGCGGGAGAGGTCCTACAATGAGCAGTTCTTC. Amino acid sequence: CASSSQRERSYNEQFF.

The chain couples TRBV6-6 to TRBJ2-5; 8 positions match TRBD1. CDR1 and CDR2 from the germline V gene are MNHNY and SVGAGI (reference sequence). The ends lost 4 bases at V and 2 bases at J; junction bases unmatched: 6. The CDR3 is made up of 15 amino acids. The CDR3 is CASSSGQASQETQYF. CDR3 DNA: TGTGCCAGCAGTTCGGGACAGGCTAGTCAAGAGACCCAGTACTTC.

The J gene is TRBJ1-5, the V gene TRBV6-1; D not certain. CDR1 is MNHNS and CDR2 is SASEGT in the germline V gene. The CDR3 is 14 residues long. V was shortened by 5 bases and J by 4 bases, with 12 bases between the two germline ends. CDR3 DNA sequence: TGTGCCAGCAGTATCGGACTGGGAAATCAGCCCCAGCATTTT. This codes for CASSIGLGNQPQHF.

The chain recombines TRBV18 with TRBJ1-1; D is undetermined. CDR1 and CDR2 from the germline V gene are KGHSH and LQKENI. V was cut by 2 bases and J by 7 bases, with 8 bases left in between. This CDR3 comprises 12 residues. The CDR3 spells CASSPITDEAFF. The CDR3 coding sequence is TGTGCCAGCTCACCAATAACAGATGAAGCTTTCTTT.

Only one count was recorded for this clone. The chain links TRBV4-2 to TRBJ2-3; 9 bases align to TRBD2. The CDR3 is 18 residues long. Unmatched junction bases numbered 13, after V lost 0 bases and J lost 6 bases. Germline CDR1 is LGHNA and CDR2 is YNFKEQ. CDR3 sequence reads: CASSQDQVGGGAGDTQYF. For the CDR3, the DNA is TGTGCCAGCAGCCAAGATCAGGTGGGCGGGGGGGCCGGGGATACGCAGTATTTT.

The V gene is TRBV5-1, the J gene TRBJ2-2, with a weak D call TRBD1 (6 bases). From germline, CDR1 is SGHRS and CDR2 YFSETQ. The CDR3 totals 14 residues. With 4 bases removed from V and 4 bases from J, the gap between germline ends came to 11 bases. CDR3 DNA: TGCGCCAGCAGCCTGCTACAGGGCACCGGGGAGCTGTTTTTT. Translated, it gives CASSLLQGTGELFF.

The chain is built from TRBV5-1 and TRBJ2-6; D possibly corresponds to TRBD2 (5 bases). Germline CDR1 reads SGHRS; CDR2 reads YFSETQ. The CDR3 loop spans 17 amino acids. Trimming pared 4 bases from V and 6 bases from J, leaving 20 bases between. This chain's CDR3 is CASSPDAGSGEANVLTF. The CDR3 DNA is TGCGCCAGCAGCCCCGATGCGGGCAGTGGTGAGGCCAACGTCCTGACTTTC.

The rearrangement links TRBV18 to TRBJ1-2, with 7 bases matching TRBD1. This CDR3 region has 13 residues. The germline gives CDR1 KGHSH, CDR2 LQKENI. Trimming removed 4 bases from V and 8 bases from J; junction bases left unmatched: 7. The CDR3 sequence: CASSQDRREGYTF. The CDR3 DNA follows: TGTGCCAGCTCACAGGACAGGCGGGAAGGCTACACCTTC.

This clone was counted a few times. The DNA of the CDR3 is TGTGCCAGTAGTATAGTTTACGGGACAGGGGAAAACTATGGCTACACCTTC. It encodes CASSIVYGTGENYGYTF. V and J are TRBV19 and TRBJ1-2; 10 nucleotides match TRBD1. Per germline, CDR1 LNHDA and CDR2 SQIVND (reference sequence). V shed 1 base, J shed 2 bases, and the junction held 7 bases outside the gene matches. The CDR3 sequence is 17 residues long.

V usage is TRBV18 and J usage is TRBJ2-2; 11 nucleotides agree with TRBD2. After removal of 6 bases from V and 6 bases from J, the junction contained 6 bases not matched to a gene. Germline CDR1 and CDR2: KGHSH and LQKENI. The CDR3 is made up of 15 amino acids. The DNA of the CDR3 is TGTGCCAGCTCGCCGGGACTAGCGGACCCCGGGGAGCTGTTTTTT. Its protein product is CASSPGLADPGELFF.

The chain has TRBV7-2 and TRBJ1-4; D is unclear. The length of the CDR3 is 15 residues. Trimming left V 1 base short and J 7 bases short, with 13 bases between. Germline CDR1 SGHTA, CDR2 FQGNSA. CDR3 DNA: TGTGCCAGCAGCTTAGAAGTATACAGAAGTGAAAAACTGTTTTTT. This sequence encodes CASSLEVYRSEKLFF.

This chain links TRBV6-7 with TRBJ2-1; 10 bases align to TRBD2. TRBV6-7 is classed as an ORF, of uncertain function. J was trimmed by 5 bases and V by 6 bases; bases with no gene match: 7. This CDR3 region has 15 residues. The chain's CDR3 is CASRPSGRANNEQFF. In DNA, the CDR3 is TGTGCCAGCAGACCCAGCGGGAGGGCCAACAATGAGCAGTTCTTC.